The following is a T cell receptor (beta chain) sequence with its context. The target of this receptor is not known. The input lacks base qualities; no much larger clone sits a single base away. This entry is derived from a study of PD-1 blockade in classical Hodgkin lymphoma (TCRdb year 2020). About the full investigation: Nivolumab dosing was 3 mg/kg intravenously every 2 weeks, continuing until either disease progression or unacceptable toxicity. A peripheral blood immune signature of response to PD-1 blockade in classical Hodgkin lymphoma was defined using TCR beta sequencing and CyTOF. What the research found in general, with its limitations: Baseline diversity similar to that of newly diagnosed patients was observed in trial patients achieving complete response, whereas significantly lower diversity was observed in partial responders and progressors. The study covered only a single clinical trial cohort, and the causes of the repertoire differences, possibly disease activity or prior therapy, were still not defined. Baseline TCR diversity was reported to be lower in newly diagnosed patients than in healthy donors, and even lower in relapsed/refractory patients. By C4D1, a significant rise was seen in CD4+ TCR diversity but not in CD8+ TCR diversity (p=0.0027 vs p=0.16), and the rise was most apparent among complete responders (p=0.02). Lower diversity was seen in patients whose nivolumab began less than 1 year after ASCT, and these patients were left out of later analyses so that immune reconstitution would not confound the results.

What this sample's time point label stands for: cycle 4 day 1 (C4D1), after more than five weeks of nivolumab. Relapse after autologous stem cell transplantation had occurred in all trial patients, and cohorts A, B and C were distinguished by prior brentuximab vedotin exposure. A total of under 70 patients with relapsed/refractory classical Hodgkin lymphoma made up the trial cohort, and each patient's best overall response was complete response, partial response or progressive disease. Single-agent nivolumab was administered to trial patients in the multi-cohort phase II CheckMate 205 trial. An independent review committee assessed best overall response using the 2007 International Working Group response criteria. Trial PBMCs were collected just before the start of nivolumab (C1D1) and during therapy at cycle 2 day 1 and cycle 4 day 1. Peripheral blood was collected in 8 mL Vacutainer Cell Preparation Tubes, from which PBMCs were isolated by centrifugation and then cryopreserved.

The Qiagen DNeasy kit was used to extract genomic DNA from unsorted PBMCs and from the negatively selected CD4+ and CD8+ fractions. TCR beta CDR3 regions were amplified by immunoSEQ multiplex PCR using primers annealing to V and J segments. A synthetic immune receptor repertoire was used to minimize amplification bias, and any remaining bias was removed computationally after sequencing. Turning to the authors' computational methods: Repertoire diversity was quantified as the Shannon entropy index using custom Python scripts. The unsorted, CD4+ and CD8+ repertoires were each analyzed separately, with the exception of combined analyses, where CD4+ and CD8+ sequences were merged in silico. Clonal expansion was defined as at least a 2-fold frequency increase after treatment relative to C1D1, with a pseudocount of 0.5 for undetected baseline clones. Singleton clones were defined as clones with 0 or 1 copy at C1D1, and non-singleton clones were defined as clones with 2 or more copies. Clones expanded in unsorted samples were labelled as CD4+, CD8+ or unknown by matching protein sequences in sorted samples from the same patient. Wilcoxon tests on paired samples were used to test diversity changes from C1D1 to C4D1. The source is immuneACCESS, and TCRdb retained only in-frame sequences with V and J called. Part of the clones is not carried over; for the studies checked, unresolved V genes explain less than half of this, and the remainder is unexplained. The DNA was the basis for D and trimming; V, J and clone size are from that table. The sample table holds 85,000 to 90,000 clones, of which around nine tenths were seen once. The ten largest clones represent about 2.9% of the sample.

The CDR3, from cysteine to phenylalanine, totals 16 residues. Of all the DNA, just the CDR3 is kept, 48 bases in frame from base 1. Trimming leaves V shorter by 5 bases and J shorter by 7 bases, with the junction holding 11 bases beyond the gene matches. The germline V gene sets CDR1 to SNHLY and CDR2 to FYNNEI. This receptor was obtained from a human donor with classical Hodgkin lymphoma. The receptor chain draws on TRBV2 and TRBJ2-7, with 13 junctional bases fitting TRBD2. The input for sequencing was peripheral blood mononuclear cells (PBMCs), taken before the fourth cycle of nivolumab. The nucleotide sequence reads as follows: TGTGCCAGCAGTCTGTCACCGGGACTAGCGGGGTATGAGCAGTACTTC. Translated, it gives CASSLSPGLAGYEQYF. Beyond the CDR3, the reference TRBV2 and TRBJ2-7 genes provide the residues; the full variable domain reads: EPEVTQTPSHQVTQMGQEVILRCVPISNHLYFYWYRQILGQKVEFLVSFYNNEISEKSEIFDDQFSVERPDGSNFTLKIRSTKLEDSAMYFCASSLSPGLAGYEQYFGPGTRLTVT.